Presented here are 12 T cell receptor beta chains from one specimen sequenced in a study of OX40 agonist ivuxolimab in advanced cancers. Sequencing was performed with immunoSEQ multiplex PCR; in TCRdb, only in-frame clones are kept and a portion is missing. The sample contains 50,000 to 70,000 clones, around 86% of which appear only once. The specimen comprised CD4+ or CD8+ T cells sorted from blood, sampled in a trial of the OX40 agonist ivuxolimab. These receptors all stem from an adult with an advanced solid tumor such as melanoma, head and neck, liver or kidney cancer.

Here the CDR3 reads CASSLKVGGVTSPLHF. CDR3 DNA sequence: TGTGCCAGCAGTTTAAAGGTGGGTGGGGTTACTTCACCCCTCCACTTT. V gene TRBV27 combines with J gene TRBJ1-6; D is ambiguous. This CDR3 contains 16 residues. The V gene's germline CDR1 is MNHEY and CDR2 SMNVEV (reference sequence). Trimming left V 2 bases short and J 9 bases short, with 17 bases between.

The chain couples TRBV7-2 to TRBJ1-2; 8 bases align to TRBD1. Germline assignment: CDR1 SGHTA and CDR2 FQGNSA. The CDR3 runs to 14 residues. With V trimmed by 5 bases and J by 6 bases, 8 bases remained unmatched. The CDR3 DNA sequence: TGTGCCAGCAGCATCAGACAGGGGAACAATGGCTACACCTTC. Residues: CASSIRQGNNGYTF.

The chain joins TRBV5-1 to TRBJ2-2, with TRBD1 as a possible D gene (5 bases). In germline, CDR1 is SGHRS, CDR2 YFSETQ. V lost 3 bases, J lost 6 bases, and 18 bases lay in between. The CDR3 consists of 16 residues. The CDR3 bases are TGCGCCAGCAGCTCGAGGACACACCTAAGGGCCGGGGAGCTGTTTTTT. It is translated as CASSSRTHLRAGELFF.

The V and J genes are TRBV6-4 and TRBJ2-2; weak D call: TRBD2 (5 bases). The CDR3 runs 16 residues. CDR1 is MRHNA, CDR2 SNTAGT, per germline. V lost 0 bases, J lost 7 bases, and 15 bases lay in between. The CDR3 region has the DNA TGTGCCAGCAGTGACTCTCCGTTGGGGAGTAGCGGGGAGCTGTTTTTT. Translating it yields CASSDSPLGSSGELFF.

This chain joins TRBV18 and TRBJ1-5; a possible D gene is TRBD1 (6 bases). Trimming pared 4 bases from V and 2 bases from J, leaving 15 bases between. CDR1 KGHSH and CDR2 LQKENI come from the germline V gene. The CDR3 loop spans 16 amino acids. CDR3 loop: CASSRTASPGNQPQHF. The CDR3 DNA is TGTGCCAGCTCACGGACAGCTAGCCCGGGCAATCAGCCCCAGCATTTT.

This chain joins TRBV10-2 and TRBJ2-7; 9 bases align to TRBD2. The CDR3 contains 14 residues. Germline V gene lookup returns CDR1 WSHSY and CDR2 SAAADI. J was trimmed by 0 bases and V by 6 bases; bases with no gene match: 3. The CDR3 DNA is TGCGCCAGCAGGGCGGGAGGGAGCTCCTACGAGCAGTACTTC. It translates to CASRAGGSSYEQYF.

The V and J genes are TRBV18 and TRBJ1-6, with D unclear. This CDR3 region has 12 residues. CDR1 and CDR2 (germline): KGHSH, LQKENI. Trimming removed 6 bases from V and 5 bases from J, with 5 bases in between. The CDR3 DNA reads as TGTGCCAGCTCCCTCAATAATTCACCCCTCCACTTT. It yields the protein CASSLNNSPLHF.

The genes are TRBV30 and TRBJ1-2, with D perhaps TRBD1 (5 bases). This CDR3 contains 14 residues. CDR1 and CDR2 (germline): GTSNPN, SVGIG (reference sequence). V shed 2 bases and J shed 0 bases, with 10 bases lying between them. In DNA form, the CDR3 reads TGTGCCTGGAGTACCCAGGGACCTAACTATGGCTACACCTTC. This sequence encodes CAWSTQGPNYGYTF.

This chain uses TRBV9 with TRBJ2-1; perhaps TRBD2 as D (6 bases). Trimming took off 4 bases at V and 2 bases at J, with 10 bases between the two ends. From germline, CDR1 is SGDLS and CDR2 YYNGEE. This CDR3 is 14 amino acids long. In DNA form, the CDR3 reads TGTGCCAGCAGCATCGGGAGTACCTACAATGAGCAGTTCTTC. Translating gives CASSIGSTYNEQFF.

The genes are TRBV19 and TRBJ2-5; the D is unclear. Trimming pared 5 bases from V and 1 base from J, leaving 5 bases between. Germline CDR1 and CDR2: LNHDA and SQIVND (reference sequence). The CDR3 consists of 12 residues. In nucleotides, the CDR3 is TGTGCCAGTAGTGGCCGCCAAGAGACCCAGTACTTC. Its protein is CASSGRQETQYF.

CDR3 region: CASSLRSSGNYNEQFF. CDR3 nucleotides: TGCGCCAGCAGCTTGAGGTCTAGCGGGAACTACAATGAGCAGTTCTTC. The V call is TRBV5-1, the J call TRBJ2-1; TRBD2 matches 9 bases. V lost 1 base, J lost 3 bases, and 5 bases stayed unmatched. The CDR3 loop spans 16 amino acids. The germline gives CDR1 SGHRS, CDR2 YFSETQ.

Only one count was recorded for this clone. The chain links TRBV7-2 to TRBJ1-2; D remains unclear. From germline, CDR1 is SGHTA and CDR2 FQGNSA. V gave up 1 base and J gave up 8 bases, with 14 bases separating them. This CDR3 has 14 amino acids. Here the CDR3 reads CASSLGSLAGGYTF. The CDR3 nucleotides read TGTGCCAGCAGCTTAGGGTCACTAGCAGGCGGCTACACCTTC.